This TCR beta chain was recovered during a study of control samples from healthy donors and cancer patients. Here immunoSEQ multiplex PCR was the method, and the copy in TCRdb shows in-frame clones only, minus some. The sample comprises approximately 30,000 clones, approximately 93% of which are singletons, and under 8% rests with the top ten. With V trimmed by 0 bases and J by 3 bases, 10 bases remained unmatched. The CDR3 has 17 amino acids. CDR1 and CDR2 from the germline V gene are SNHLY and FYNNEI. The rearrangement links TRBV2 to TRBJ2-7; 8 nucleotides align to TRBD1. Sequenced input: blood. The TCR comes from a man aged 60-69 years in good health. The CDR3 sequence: CASSEATDRGHIYEQYF. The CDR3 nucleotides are TGTGCCAGCAGTGAAGCTACTGACAGGGGTCATATCTACGAGCAGTACTTC.